This T cell receptor (beta chain) stems from a study of T cells after yellow fever vaccination. In the study overall: In the case of low-cell-number fractions, SMART-Seq v4 Ultra Low Input was used for preparation. Study conclusions and caveats: Detected again after the booster were most primary-vaccination clones, at 96% CD4 and 80% to 90% CD8. The presence of abundant clonotypes contaminating from the bulk population was possible in FACS-sorted repertoires.

TCR cDNA was made by 5'RACE template switching, adding a universal primer site and UMIs. MiXCR was run by TCRdb on the 5' RACE reads, yielding one entry per CDR3 protein. The sample consists of about 160,000 distinct CDR3 sequences, around 7% of them appearing once. With regard to this clonotype: Its antigen is not known.

The sample consisted of CD4+ T cells sorted from PBMCs, taken less than 6 days after the first yellow fever vaccination. This TCR was sampled from a man between 18 and 35 years old who received the YFV17D yellow fever vaccine.

CDR3 sequence reads: CASSPLTGTYNEQFF. DNA of the CDR3: TGTGCCAGCTCACCATTAACAGGGACGTACAATGAGCAGTTCTTC. The chain has TRBV18 and TRBJ2-1; D might be TRBD1 (6 bases). The germline V gene has CDR1 KGHSH and CDR2 LQKENI. V lost 2 bases to trimming and J lost 4 bases, with 12 bases between them. This CDR3 is 15 amino acids long.